The T cell receptor beta chain described here comes from a study of Ad26.COV2.S vaccination and SARS-CoV-2 variants. In the study overall: It was the COV1001 Ad26.COV2.S trial arm that included the donor. Doses of Ad26.COV2.S were injected into muscle once or twice, 56 days apart.

Whole-study results and caveats: The TCR-based breadth and depth measures might underestimate overall T cell responses.

The CDR3 loop spans 14 amino acids. V was trimmed by 3 bases and J by 3 bases, leaving 11 bases between them. CDR1 is SGHAT, CDR2 FQNNGV, per germline. The sample's treatment: approximately 18 received Ad26.COV2.S at low or high dose, single or two shots; 5 received placebo; per-sample allocation not given. Samples came from day 63 after the first vaccine or placebo injection. Donation was by an adult aged 18-55 years who was in Boston. Worth noting for this clone: Its antigen is unknown.

Data came from immunoSEQ multiplex PCR; TCRdb stores just in-frame clones and leaves some out. The sample holds 250,000 or so clones; about 83% are singletons and the top ten take roughly 3%. The material was peripheral blood, obtained in a trial of Ad26.COV2.S vaccine versus placebo. The genes are TRBV11-2 and TRBJ1-1, with D hard to call. The receptor comes from a person between 18 and 65 years old who received the Ad26.COV2.S COVID-19 vaccine or a placebo. The CDR3 DNA sequence: TGTGCCAGCAGCTTGAGGTCTCCCTACACTGAAGCTTTCTTT. It is translated as CASSLRSPYTEAFF.